The 24 T cell receptor beta chains in this list originate from one sample, sequenced in a study of blood T cell repertoires in COVID-19. The method was immunoSEQ multiplex PCR; TCRdb's version includes in-frame clones alone and lacks a portion of them. The repertoire holds tens of thousands of clones, with approximately 94% as singletons. The sequenced sample consisted of peripheral blood. The receptor set was obtained from a man aged 45 to 65 with COVID-19, enrolled during active disease.

A few counts support this clone. This rearrangement joins TRBV6-5 to TRBJ2-2, with 7 positions matching TRBD2. Germline CDR1 MNHEY, CDR2 SVGAGI. J lost 6 bases, V lost 6 bases, and 7 bases had no gene match. The CDR3 is 14 amino acids. The chain's CDR3 is CASSEARGSGELFF. As DNA, the CDR3 is TGTGCCAGCAGCGAGGCGCGGGGGTCCGGGGAGCTGTTTTTT.

The V and J genes are TRBV28 and TRBJ2-5; D gene unclear. Looked up from germline, CDR1 is MDHEN and CDR2 is SYDVKM. The CDR3 is 13 residues long. V was pared by 1 base and J by 7 bases, with 10 bases between. This CDR3 is CASSLSPPGTQYF. The CDR3, as DNA: TGTGCCAGCAGTTTATCCCCTCCGGGGACCCAGTACTTC.

The chain combines TRBV7-9 with TRBJ1-1; 7 nucleotides match TRBD1. Germline trimming cut 5 bases from V and 1 base from J; bases unmatched to any gene: 13. CDR1 and CDR2 (germline): SEHNR, FQNEAQ (reference sequence). The CDR3 sequence is 17 residues long. CDR3 DNA: TGTGCCAGCAGCCTCAACAGGGGCTTGGGGACGAACACTGAAGCTTTCTTT. Residues: CASSLNRGLGTNTEAFF.

The V call is TRBV7-3, the J call TRBJ2-1, with D possibly matching TRBD1 (7 bases). V shed 4 bases and J shed 2 bases, with 9 bases lying between them. The CDR3 is 14 residues long. Germline V CDR1 and CDR2: SGHTA, FQGTGA. CDR3 in amino acids: CASSSGGTYNEQFF. The CDR3 nucleotides read TGTGCCAGCAGCTCAGGGGGGACCTACAATGAGCAGTTCTTC.

The rearrangement uses TRBV7-9 and TRBJ2-5; D possibly corresponds to TRBD2 (5 bases). Germline V lookup: CDR1 SEHNR, CDR2 FQNEAQ (reference sequence). With 2 bases removed from V and 4 bases from J, the gap between germline ends came to 8 bases. The CDR3 consists of 13 residues. The DNA of the CDR3 is TGTGCCAGCAGCTTAAGCGGAGCAGAGACCCAGTACTTC. Its translation is CASSLSGAETQYF.

The gene calls are TRBV7-9 and TRBJ2-1; 10 positions agree with TRBD2. Germline V lookup: CDR1 SEHNR, CDR2 FQNEAQ (reference sequence). The CDR3 has 17 residues. The junction had 7 bases not matched to a gene; V was cut back by 5 bases and J by 0 bases. The CDR3 DNA reads TGTGCCAGCAGCCATCGGACTAGCGGTCTCTCCTACAATGAGCAGTTCTTC. This gives the protein CASSHRTSGLSYNEQFF.

This rearrangement joins TRBV29-1 to TRBJ2-1; D is unclear. Germline values: CDR1 SQVTM, CDR2 ANQGSEA. CDR3 length equals 11 residues. Trimming cost V 7 bases and J 12 bases, with 16 bases left between them. The CDR3 bases are TGCAGCGGATTTAACAATGTTTGGCAGTTCTTC. Translating it yields CSGFNNVWQFF.

The chain recombines TRBV27 with TRBJ2-1, with a weak D call TRBD2 (6 bases). The CDR3 runs 14 residues. Germline CDR1 is MNHEY and CDR2 is SMNVEV (reference sequence). The ends were cut back, 2 bases at V and 13 bases at J, with 18 bases in the middle. The CDR3 DNA sequence: TGTGCCAGCAGTTTAGTCTCCCCCGGGGGTCAACAGTTCTTC. As protein: CASSLVSPGGQQFF.

The chain employs TRBV5-1 and TRBJ2-2; D might be TRBD1 (6 bases). Germline CDR1 and CDR2: SGHRS and YFSETQ. V lost 4 bases and J lost 1, with 8 bases in between. The CDR3 has 14 amino acids. DNA for the CDR3: TGCGCCAGCAGCGTACAGGGGAACACCGGGGAGCTGTTTTTT. This encodes CASSVQGNTGELFF.

The chain couples TRBV11-1 to TRBJ2-1; D is perhaps TRBD2 (6 bases). The CDR3 is made up of 15 amino acids. Looked up from germline, CDR1 is SGHAT and CDR2 is FQDESV (reference sequence). The ends were cut back, 1 base at V and 5 bases at J, with 12 bases in the middle. The CDR3 bases are TGTGCCAGCAGCTTAGGGGGAGGTACAAACAATGAGCAGTTCTTC. Its protein product is CASSLGGGTNNEQFF.

In its sample, this clone was seen a few times. V usage is TRBV6-5 and J usage is TRBJ2-1; TRBD2 agrees at 10 bases. This CDR3 has 15 residues. In germline, CDR1 is MNHEY, CDR2 SVGAGI. V lost 2 bases and J lost 7; bases outside the gene matches: 5. The CDR3 sequence is CASSYPGLARNEQFF. CDR3 coding DNA: TGTGCCAGCAGTTACCCGGGACTAGCGCGAAATGAGCAGTTCTTC.

V is TRBV27 and J is TRBJ2-7, with D tentatively TRBD2 (7 bases). The CDR3 covers 17 residues. Trimming removed 7 bases from V and 2 bases from J, with 24 bases in between. The germline V gene encodes CDR1 MNHEY and CDR2 SMNVEV (reference sequence). CDR3 sequence (DNA): TGTGCCAGCACCCAACAGGGTTTCCGGACTAGTACCTACGAGCAGTACTTC. Residues: CASTQQGFRTSTYEQYF.

V usage is TRBV4-3 and J usage is TRBJ2-3; the D gene is possibly TRBD2 (6 bases). This CDR3 contains 14 residues. Germline CDR1 LGHNA, CDR2 YSLEER. V gave up 4 bases and J gave up 6 bases, with 14 bases separating them. The CDR3 DNA reads TGCGCCAGCAGCCGTAGCGGTTATGCGGATACGCAGTATTTT. Translated, it gives CASSRSGYADTQYF.

The chain couples TRBV28 to TRBJ1-2; a weak D match, TRBD1 (6 bases). CDR1 is MDHEN and CDR2 is SYDVKM in the germline V gene. The CDR3 has 14 residues. Trimming pared 7 bases from V and 4 bases from J, leaving 16 bases between. CDR3 DNA sequence: TGTGCCAGCATCTCCCCGGGACAAAGCTATGGCTACACCTTC. Translation: CASISPGQSYGYTF.

V and J are TRBV10-2 and TRBJ2-7; possible D gene TRBD2, 7 bases. Germline V gene sequence: CDR1 WSHSY, CDR2 SAAADI. CDR3 length: 14 amino acids. V was shortened by 3 bases and J by 3 bases, with 12 bases between the two germline ends. CDR3 bases: TGCGCCAGCAGTGAATCGGGGGGCTACTACGAGCAGTACTTC. It is translated as CASSESGGYYEQYF.

V is TRBV4-3 and J is TRBJ2-2; TRBD1 might be the D (5 bases). Trimming took 0 bases from V and 2 from J, leaving 16 bases between them. The germline V gene encodes CDR1 LGHNA and CDR2 YSLEER. The CDR3 has 18 amino acids. Here the CDR3 reads CASSQEEIRALNTGELFF. The DNA of the CDR3 is TGCGCCAGCAGCCAAGAAGAAATCAGGGCTCTTAACACCGGGGAGCTGTTTTTT.

This chain joins TRBV18 and TRBJ1-5; TRBD1 might be the D (5 bases). V was cut by 2 bases and J by 1 base, with 6 bases left in between. Germline CDR1 reads KGHSH; CDR2 reads LQKENI. The CDR3 sequence is 14 residues long. The CDR3 nucleotides are TGTGCCAGCTCACCAAGACAGAGCAATCAGCCCCAGCATTTT. It translates to CASSPRQSNQPQHF. The entire variable domain, with the rest obtained from reference TRBV18 and TRBJ1-5, is as follows: NAGVMQNPRHLVRRRGQEARLRCSPMKGHSHVYWYRQLPEEGLKFMVYLQKENIIDESGMPKERFSAEFPKEGPSILRIQQVVRGDSAAYFCASSPRQSNQPQHFGDGTRLSIL.

V is TRBV7-6 and J is TRBJ1-1; a possible D gene is TRBD1 (5 bases). Trimming removed 5 bases from V and 5 bases from J, with 18 bases in between. This CDR3 has 15 amino acids. Germline CDR1 and CDR2: SGHVS and FNYEAQ. The DNA for the CDR3 is TGTGCCAGCAGCCCGCGGGGGAAATTCGGGACTGAAGCTTTCTTT. Translating it yields CASSPRGKFGTEAFF.

The gene calls are TRBV6-9 and TRBJ2-7; TRBD1 might be the D (6 bases). The CDR3 is 14 amino acids. Germline V CDR1 and CDR2: MNHGY, SVAAGI. V lost 3 bases, J lost 1 base, and 10 bases lay in between. The CDR3 region is CASSYTGKSYEQYF. The CDR3 DNA sequence: TGTGCCAGCAGTTACACAGGGAAATCCTACGAGCAGTACTTC.

This clone has a single count. The chain couples TRBV20-1 to TRBJ2-7; D call uncertain. V was trimmed by 3 bases and J by 2 bases, leaving 5 bases between them. The CDR3 covers 11 residues. In germline, CDR1 is DFQATT, CDR2 SNEGSKA (reference sequence). CDR3 loop: CSARGPYEQYF. DNA of the CDR3: TGCAGTGCTAGGGGCCCCTACGAGCAGTACTTC.

The rearrangement uses TRBV7-7 and TRBJ2-3, with 15 bases aligning to TRBD2. The CDR3 is 19 amino acids. Germline CDR1 reads SSHAT; CDR2 reads FNYEAQ (reference sequence). Losses at the gene ends were 5 bases for V and 6 bases for J; bases not matched to a gene: 15. For the CDR3, the DNA is TGTGCCAGCAGCCCACTAGCCGGACTAGCGGGAGGGCCGGAGGATACGCAGTATTTT. It specifies CASSPLAGLAGGPEDTQYF.

V gene TRBV4-1 combines with J gene TRBJ2-3; 12 bases fit TRBD2. Trimming at V came to 5 bases and at J to 6 bases, leaving 9 bases not matched to a gene. This CDR3 has 16 amino acids. From germline, CDR1 is MGHRA and CDR2 YSYEKL. The DNA for the CDR3 is TGCGCCAGCAGCTCCCGCCTAGCGGGAGGGGGGGATACGCAGTATTTT. It yields the protein CASSSRLAGGGDTQYF.

In its sample, this clone was seen a few times. This chain connects TRBV7-9 to TRBJ2-1, with 7 bases that match TRBD2. This CDR3 is built from 17 residues. Germline values: CDR1 SEHNR, CDR2 FQNEAQ (reference sequence). Trimming removed 3 bases from V and 9 bases from J; junction bases left unmatched: 17. CDR3 sequence reads: CASSFGASGGTGREQFF. The DNA for the CDR3 is TGTGCCAGCAGCTTCGGGGCTAGCGGAGGTACCGGGCGTGAGCAGTTCTTC.

J is TRBJ2-5 and V is TRBV5-6; 12 bases align to TRBD2. CDR3 length equals 15 residues. The J segment lost 4 bases and the V segment lost 0 bases, leaving 1 base of the junction unmatched. Per the germline V gene, CDR1 is SGHDT and CDR2 is YYEEEE. The CDR3 region is CASSLGLAGAETQYF. As DNA, the CDR3 is TGTGCCAGCAGCTTGGGACTAGCGGGAGCAGAGACCCAGTACTTC. The full variable domain, its missing parts supplied by reference TRBV5-6 and TRBJ2-5, is DAGVTQSPTHLIKTRGQQVTLRCSPKSGHDTVSWYQQALGQGPQFIFQYYEEEERQRGNFPDRFSGHQFPNYSSELNVNALLLGDSALYLCASSLGLAGAETQYFGPGTRLLVL.